The clone carrying this T cell receptor beta chain was observed many times. Its specificity is not known. Investigators prepared the TCR beta libraries by applying iRepertoire HTBI primers and Arm-PCR of CDR3 regions. MiXCR, applied by TCRdb to the multiplex PCR reads, yields one record per CDR3 protein. The table includes 300,000 to 350,000 distinct CDR3 sequences, around 19% detected once. This sample is part of a study of regulatory T cells in long-lasting Graves disease. Overall study findings and caveats: Persistent cases of Graves' showed reduced TCR diversity relative to newly diagnosed patients. Favored usage of TRBV28, TRBJ1-2 and TRBJ2-5 was recorded in persistent disease.

Time point defined: persistent/refractory GD, antithyroid drugs over 5 years with positive TRAb. PBMC RNA served as the TCR library source. Guidelines of the American Thyroid Association were used to diagnose Graves' disease. The CDR3 runs to 14 residues. Trimming cost V 5 bases and J 3 bases; bases outside gene matches: 5. Germline V gene lookup returns CDR1 SEHNR and CDR2 FQNEAQ (reference sequence). The input for sequencing was peripheral blood mononuclear cells (PBMCs), taken when the disease was refractory, from a patient treated with antithyroid drugs. The rearrangement uses TRBV7-9 and TRBJ2-5, with 8 bases that match TRBD1. The TCR was taken from a female donor with Graves disease. The CDR3, as DNA: TGTGCCAGCAGCCCTACAGGGGGTAAAGAGACCCAGTACTTC. Amino acids: CASSPTGGKETQYF. The variable domain in full, with the rest retrieved from reference TRBV7-9 and TRBJ2-5, is DTGVSQNPRHKITKRGQNVTFRCDPISEHNRLYWYRQTLGQGPEFLTYFQNEAQLEKSRLLSDRFSAERPKGSFSTLEIQRTEQGDSAMYLCASSPTGGKETQYFGPGTRLLVL.